Following are 26 T cell receptor beta chains from one sample sequenced in a study of blood T cell repertoires in COVID-19. The assay was immunoSEQ multiplex PCR, and TCRdb's table has in-frame clones only and misses some. The sample holds about 180,000 clones; around 82% are singletons and the top ten take less than 8%. Sequencing used peripheral blood. These receptors were obtained from a man older than 75 with COVID-19, enrolled during active disease.

J is TRBJ1-3 and V is TRBV5-6; D remains unclear. CDR3 length: 18 residues. V was cut by 2 bases and J by 4 bases, with 22 bases left in between. Germline values: CDR1 SGHDT, CDR2 YYEEEE. The CDR3 loop is CASSFLSSRTARGNTIYF. As DNA, the CDR3 is TGTGCCAGCAGCTTCCTCTCTTCCCGGACTGCTAGGGGAAACACCATATATTTT.

This sequence joins TRBV6-1 and TRBJ1-5; 9 bases match TRBD1. The J segment lost 2 bases and the V segment lost 4 bases, leaving 18 bases of the junction unmatched. Germline V gene data show CDR1 as MNHNS and CDR2 as SASEGT. The CDR3 runs 20 residues. CDR3 sequence: CASSGLAGDRGRGRNQPQHF. CDR3 DNA sequence: TGTGCCAGCAGTGGGTTGGCCGGAGACAGGGGGAGAGGGCGCAATCAGCCCCAGCATTTT.

This clone was counted only a few times. V gene TRBV27 combines with J gene TRBJ1-4; 9 bases fit TRBD1. V lost 5 bases to trimming and J lost 7 bases; unmatched junction nucleotides: 5. Looked up from germline, CDR1 is MNHEY and CDR2 is SMNVEV (reference sequence). This CDR3 is built from 14 residues. CDR3 coding DNA: TGTGCCAGCAGTATGCCGGGACAGGGTGAAAAACTGTTTTTT. This sequence encodes CASSMPGQGEKLFF.

With regard to this clone: Additional DNA sequences in this sample encode the identical CDR3. The chain couples TRBV5-6 to TRBJ2-1; tentatively, D is TRBD1 (6 bases). With 4 bases removed from V and 3 bases from J, the gap between germline ends came to 11 bases. CDR1 and CDR2 (germline): SGHDT, YYEEEE. The CDR3 is made up of 14 amino acids. CDR3 in amino acids: CASSLGQYYNEQFF. The CDR3 DNA reads as TGTGCCAGCAGCCTAGGACAGTACTACAATGAGCAGTTCTTC.

The chain combines TRBV6-5 with TRBJ2-7; weak D call: TRBD2 (7 bases). Germline V gene sequence: CDR1 MNHEY, CDR2 SVGAGI. The germline V and J ends were trimmed by 4 bases and 0 bases, with 13 bases remaining between them. The CDR3 contains 15 residues. The CDR3 protein is CASSLGGGNSYEQYF. CDR3 nucleotides: TGTGCCAGCAGTTTAGGGGGAGGGAACTCCTACGAGCAGTACTTC.

The chain recombines TRBV18 with TRBJ2-7; no firm D call. CDR1 is KGHSH and CDR2 is LQKENI in the germline V gene. The germline V and J ends were trimmed by 2 bases and 2 bases, with 13 bases remaining between them. The CDR3 sequence is 15 residues long. CDR3 nucleotide sequence: TGTGCCAGCTCACCAAATCCCGCAGGAACCTACGAGCAGTACTTC. Translating it yields CASSPNPAGTYEQYF.

The rearrangement uses TRBV29-1 and TRBJ2-7; D gene unclear. This CDR3 spans 11 amino acids. V lost 4 bases to trimming and J lost 2 bases, with 6 bases between them. The V gene's germline CDR1 is SQVTM and CDR2 ANQGSEA. The CDR3, as DNA: TGCAGCGTTGCGTCCGCCTACGAGCAGTACTTC. Its protein product is CSVASAYEQYF.

This chain joins TRBV6-2 or TRBV6-3 and TRBJ2-7; 10 bases agree with TRBD2. The germline V gene encodes CDR1 MNHEY and CDR2 SVGEGT. CDR3 size: 17 residues. J gave up 2 bases and V 2 bases, and 9 bases lay outside the gene matches. Here the CDR3 DNA reads TGTGCCAGCAGTTACCCTAGCGGGGGCCTGAAGACCTACGAGCAGTACTTC. Its translation is CASSYPSGGLKTYEQYF.

This clone was seen a handful of times. This chain links TRBV19 with TRBJ1-5; D remains ambiguous. From germline, CDR1 is LNHDA and CDR2 SQIVND (reference sequence). CDR3 length: 15 amino acids. Deletions cut 9 bases from V and 1 base from J, with 16 bases between. CDR3 loop: CASLVRETSNQPQHF. The CDR3 coding sequence is TGTGCCAGCCTTGTCCGGGAGACCAGCAATCAGCCCCAGCATTTT.

V gene TRBV6-2 or TRBV6-3 combines with J gene TRBJ1-1, with 7 nucleotides matching TRBD1. Germline values: CDR1 MNHEY, CDR2 SVGEGT. The CDR3 consists of 14 residues. J was trimmed by 3 bases and V by 2 bases; bases with no gene match: 3. The CDR3 DNA follows: TGTGCCAGCAGTTACATCACAGGGGACACTGAAGCTTTCTTT. Amino acid sequence: CASSYITGDTEAFF.

The genes are TRBV10-3 and TRBJ2-7; 7 nucleotides line up with TRBD1. V gave up 2 bases and J gave up 2 bases; unmatched junction bases: 9. Germline CDR1 ENHRY, CDR2 SYGVKD. The CDR3 runs to 16 residues. CDR3 DNA: TGTGCCATCAGTGAGCCTTCGAACAGGGGAACCTACGAGCAGTACTTC. Translation gives CAISEPSNRGTYEQYF.

The chain employs TRBV10-3 and TRBJ2-2; 8 bases align to TRBD1. The ends lost 10 bases at V and 0 bases at J; junction bases unmatched: 10. CDR3 length equals 16 residues. The germline CDR1 and CDR2 sequences are ENHRY and SYGVKD. CDR3 loop: CATRPGTGTNTGELFF. The CDR3 region has the DNA TGTGCCACCCGTCCCGGGACAGGTACGAACACCGGGGAGCTGTTTTTT.

This clone was counted only a few times. CDR3 region: CASSSSGQQETQYF. The CDR3 DNA reads as TGCGCCAGCAGCTCTTCGGGACAGCAAGAGACCCAGTACTTC. The chain links TRBV5-1 to TRBJ2-5; TRBD1 matches 7 bases. The CDR3 is made up of 14 amino acids. With 3 bases clipped from V and 2 bases from J, the junction kept 4 bases outside the gene matches. Germline V gene data show CDR1 as SGHRS and CDR2 as YFSETQ.

In regard to this clone: One end of the junction is discordant with germline, which a read error may explain. The chain employs TRBV2 and TRBJ2-7, with D possibly TRBD1 on 6 matching bases. In germline, CDR1 is SNHLY, CDR2 FYNNEI. The CDR3 sequence is 11 residues long. The CDR3 region is CLSGQPYEQYF. The DNA for the CDR3 is TGCTTATCGGGACAACCCTACGAGCAGTACTTC.

The chain carries TRBV2 and TRBJ2-2; TRBD2 aligns across 7 bases. Germline CDR1 and CDR2: SNHLY and FYNNEI. J was trimmed by 0 bases and V by 7 bases; bases with no gene match: 8. CDR3 length equals 16 residues. In nucleotides, the CDR3 is TGTGCCAGCACCATTATGCGGGGGTCGAACACCGGGGAGCTGTTTTTT. Translation gives CASTIMRGSNTGELFF.

The V call is TRBV5-1, the J call TRBJ1-6; D perhaps matches TRBD1 (5 bases). Trimming took 3 bases from V and 10 from J, leaving 17 bases between them. Germline V gene sequence: CDR1 SGHRS, CDR2 YFSETQ. There are 15 residues in the CDR3. The CDR3 nucleotides read TGCGCCAGCAGCTCCGACCAAGGGGCTGGGTCACCCCTCCACTTT. Its protein product is CASSSDQGAGSPLHF.

The genes are TRBV25-1 and TRBJ2-5, with TRBD1 identical over 9 bases. The ends lost 1 base at V and 0 bases at J; junction bases unmatched: 6. CDR3 length: 17 amino acids. Germline CDR1 and CDR2: MGHDK and SYGVNS. The CDR3 loop is CASSELGTGIDQETQYF. The DNA of the CDR3 is TGTGCCAGCAGTGAATTAGGGACAGGGATCGACCAAGAGACCCAGTACTTC.

This clone was counted a single time. This chain uses TRBV7-2 with TRBJ2-2; a possible D gene is TRBD1 (5 bases). CDR3 length: 15 residues. The V end was cut by 2 bases, the J end by 2 bases, with 9 bases between. The germline V gene encodes CDR1 SGHTA and CDR2 FQGNSA. This CDR3 reads CASSLKDTNTGELFF. In nucleotides, the CDR3 is TGTGCCAGCAGCTTAAAGGACACTAACACCGGGGAGCTGTTTTTT. The full variable domain, rest sourced from reference TRBV7-2 and TRBJ2-2, is GAGVSQSPSNKVTEKGKDVELRCDPISGHTALYWYRQSLGQGLEFLIYFQGNSAPDKSGLPSDRFSAERTGGSVSTLTIQRTQQEDSAVYLCASSLKDTNTGELFFGEGSRLTVL.

This chain uses TRBV5-4 with TRBJ2-3, with D perhaps matching TRBD1 (5 bases). The germline V and J ends were trimmed by 0 bases and 2 bases, with 13 bases remaining between them. CDR3 length: 16 amino acids. Per germline, CDR1 SGHNT and CDR2 YYREEE (reference sequence). The chain's CDR3 is CASSLATVPPTDTQYF. The CDR3 DNA reads TGTGCCAGCAGCTTGGCGACAGTTCCCCCCACAGATACGCAGTATTTT.

The V and J genes are TRBV5-1 and TRBJ2-3, with D maybe TRBD2 (6 bases). V lost 2 bases, J lost 5 bases, and 9 bases lay in between. The CDR3 sequence is 13 residues long. Germline CDR1 is SGHRS and CDR2 is YFSETQ. The CDR3 bases are TGCGCCAGCAGCTTCTGGGGGGAAGATACGCAGTATTTT. Amino acids: CASSFWGEDTQYF.

This rearrangement joins TRBV6-2 or TRBV6-3 to TRBJ2-6; weak D call: TRBD2 (6 bases). The CDR3 covers 15 residues. The V gene lost 6 bases and the J gene lost 5 bases, with 14 bases spanning the gap. CDR1 and CDR2 (germline): MNHEY, SVGEGT. The CDR3 nucleotides read TGTGCCAGCAGCGTAGGAGGGGTAAGGGCCAACGTCCTGACTTTC. Protein sequence: CASSVGGVRANVLTF.

The V call is TRBV6-2 or TRBV6-3, the J call TRBJ2-7; TRBD1 matches at 7 bases. The V gene's germline CDR1 is MNHEY and CDR2 SVGEGT. Losses at the gene ends were 5 bases for V and 3 bases for J; bases not matched to a gene: 4. CDR3 size: 13 residues. In nucleotides, the CDR3 is TGTGCCAGCAGTGGGACAGTGAACTACGAGCAGTACTTC. This encodes CASSGTVNYEQYF.

The chain uses TRBV28 and TRBJ1-4, with D unresolved. The CDR3 has 14 residues. CDR1 MDHEN and CDR2 SYDVKM come from the germline V gene. V lost 2 bases and J lost 0, with 4 bases in between. CDR3: CASSLGSTNEKLFF. In DNA, the CDR3 is TGTGCCAGCAGTTTAGGCTCAACTAATGAAAAACTGTTTTTT.

This chain joins TRBV28 and TRBJ1-2; D unresolved. V gave up 2 bases and J gave up 1 base, with 5 bases separating them. CDR3 length: 13 residues. CDR1 and CDR2 (germline): MDHEN, SYDVKM. The DNA of the CDR3 is TGTGCCAGCAGTTTAGAGGGTAACTATGGCTACACCTTC. The encoded protein is CASSLEGNYGYTF.

The genes are TRBV2 and TRBJ2-2, with 10 bases identical to TRBD1. Trimming cost V 6 bases and J 1 base; bases outside gene matches: 8. CDR3 size: 17 residues. Germline lookup yields CDR1 SNHLY and CDR2 FYNNEI. DNA for the CDR3: TGTGCCAGCAGCCTGAGGGGACAGGGGCAGAACACCGGGGAGCTGTTTTTT. This sequence encodes CASSLRGQGQNTGELFF.

The rearrangement joins TRBV6-2 or TRBV6-3 to TRBJ1-5; D may be TRBD1 (6 bases). The CDR3 contains 15 residues. V was clipped by 6 bases and J by 3 bases, with 15 bases between them. Germline CDR1 is MNHEY and CDR2 is SVGEGT. CDR3 loop: CASSGGGWNNQPQHF. Written as DNA, the CDR3 is TGTGCCAGCAGCGGGGGGGGCTGGAACAATCAGCCCCAGCATTTT.